This entry features one T cell receptor (beta chain) sequence. Its target is not known. This entry belongs to a study of cytomegalovirus exposure and HLA in healthy donors. Findings of the study overall: In a later analysis, TCR beta V- and J-gene trimming was associated with a missense DCLRE1C variant.

The PCR made use of 60 Vbeta and 13 Jbeta primers. Only in-frame clones appear in the TCRdb table, and some are missing; sequencing was by immunoSEQ multiplex PCR. This table holds a few hundred thousand clones, 60% to 80% found once. V trimming: 3 bases; J trimming: 7 bases; junction bases outside the gene matches: 2. The germline CDR1 and CDR2 sequences are SGHRS and YFSETQ. The CDR3 has 13 residues. The specimen was PBMCs. The chain uses TRBV5-1 and TRBJ1-4; 8 bases are a match to TRBD1. The source of this sequence is a woman aged 25 to 39 in good health and CMV-seronegative. The chain's CDR3 is CASSSGQGEKLFF. CDR3 DNA: TGCGCCAGCAGCTCCGGACAGGGTGAAAAACTGTTTTTT.